This T cell receptor beta chain is from a study of blood T cell repertoires in COVID-19. The overall study: From the United States, Italy and Spain came samples of acute and convalescent COVID-19. The cDNA or gDNA used as material had been derived from T cells, B-cell-depleted T cells, or PBMCs.

Trimming cost V 6 bases and J 3 bases; bases outside gene matches: 7. The V gene's germline CDR1 is SGHTA and CDR2 FQGTGA. CDR3 length: 15 residues. Original processing notes: Reference gene primers were amplified, and this amplification served to estimate nucleated cell counts. Sequencing was performed with immunoSEQ multiplex PCR; in TCRdb, only in-frame clones are kept and a portion is missing. V and J calls and clone size are as listed in that table; D and trimming were resolved from the DNA. The table lists roughly 81,000 clones, around 80% of them singletons. The chain couples TRBV7-3 to TRBJ2-1, with TRBD2 identical over 8 bases. This TCR was sampled from a man of 80 years or more with active or convalescent COVID-19. Specimen: peripheral blood. The CDR3 here is CASSLLAGYYNEQFF. CDR3 bases: TGTGCCAGCAGTTTGCTAGCGGGTTACTACAATGAGCAGTTCTTC.